Below, 21 T cell receptor beta chains from the same sample are listed, as sequenced in a study of Graves' ophthalmopathy and Graves' hyperthyroidism. TCR beta CDR3 regions were amplified from RNA transcripts. In the first round, RT-PCR was carried out with HTBI primers, and a multiplex PCR formed the second round. TCRdb re-derived calls from the multiplex PCR reads in MiXCR, one entry per CDR3 protein. This sample carries about 1.2 million distinct CDR3 sequences, roughly two fifths of them seen once, and the ten largest clones take 11%. Sequencing was done on a sample of peripheral blood or thyroid tissue (not recorded which). All receptors come from an adult man with Graves' hyperthyroidism.

CDR3 coding DNA: TGTGCCAGTAGTTCGTCTGGACAGGGGATCCAGCCCCAGCATTTT. This gives the protein CASSSSGQGIQPQHF. The genes are TRBV19 and TRBJ1-5, with 9 positions matching TRBD1. This CDR3 is built from 15 residues. V lost 5 bases and J lost 7; bases outside the gene matches: 9. Germline V CDR1 and CDR2: LNHDA, SQIVND (reference sequence).

This clonotype has a count of ten or more. The V gene is TRBV11-2, the J gene TRBJ1-5; tentatively, D is TRBD1 (6 bases). The CDR3 runs to 13 residues. Deletions cut 5 bases from V and 7 bases from J, with 12 bases between. CDR1 and CDR2 (germline): SGHAT, FQNNGV. The CDR3 DNA reads TGTGCCAGCAGCGTAACAGGGACCCAGCCCCAGCATTTT. Translated, it gives CASSVTGTQPQHF. Based on the CDR3 plus reference TRBV11-2 and TRBJ1-5, the full variable domain is EAGVAQSPRYKIIEKRQSVAFWCNPISGHATLYWYQQILGQGPKLLIQFQNNGVVDDSQLPKDRFSAERLKGVDSTLKIQPAKLEDSAVYLCASSVTGTQPQHFGDGTRLSIL.

As concerns this clonotype: Since a much larger clone is just one base distant, this may be a read error. The chain couples TRBV7-9 to TRBJ2-7; TRBD1 aligns across 7 bases. The germline V gene has CDR1 SEHNR and CDR2 FQNEAQ (reference sequence). The CDR3 spans 12 residues. In nucleotides, the CDR3 is TGTGACAGCAGGAAAAACAGGGGCGAGCAGTACTTC. This codes for CDSRKNRGEQYF.

This clonotype was detected only a few times. The CDR3 loop reads CASSPIREEGETQYF. CDR3 DNA sequence: TGTGCCAGCAGCCCCATCCGGGAGGAGGGAGAGACCCAGTACTTC. The genes are TRBV7-9 and TRBJ2-5; 7 bases align to TRBD2. J gave up 4 bases and V 5 bases, and 10 bases lay outside the gene matches. The CDR3 extends over 15 amino acids. CDR1 is SEHNR and CDR2 is FQNEAQ in the germline V gene (reference sequence).

The J gene is TRBJ1-2, the V gene TRBV29-1, with a weak D call TRBD1 (5 bases). CDR3 length: 10 residues. V was cut by 2 bases and J by 12 bases, with 10 bases left in between. CDR1 SQVTM and CDR2 ANQGSEA come from the germline V gene. The DNA for the CDR3 is TGCAGCGTTGAAACGGGGGTAGACACCTTC. Translated, it gives CSVETGVDTF.

This clonotype was recorded at least ten times. The J gene is TRBJ2-7, the V gene TRBV7-2; D gene unclear. CDR3 length: 15 residues. V was pared by 0 bases and J by 1 base, with 10 bases between. The V gene's germline CDR1 is SGHTA and CDR2 FQGNSA. The CDR3 loop reads CASSLAGGYSYEQYF. The CDR3 nucleotides are TGTGCCAGCAGCTTAGCTGGCGGATATTCCTACGAGCAGTACTTC.

In this sample, this clonotype turned up a few times. The V gene is TRBV6-6, the J gene TRBJ2-6; D gene unclear. The CDR3 sequence is 17 residues long. The V gene lost 6 bases and the J gene lost 2 bases, with 17 bases spanning the gap. From germline, CDR1 is MNHNY and CDR2 SVGAGI (reference sequence). The CDR3, as DNA: TGTGCCAGCAGCCCCACCCCGCTCCGGGCTGGGGCCAACGTCCTGACTTTC. This encodes CASSPTPLRAGANVLTF.

The chain links TRBV7-3 to TRBJ2-2; D is unresolved. This CDR3 is built from 14 residues. V lost 1 base and J 4 bases, leaving 7 bases between the germline ends. In germline, CDR1 is SGHTA, CDR2 FQGTGA. The CDR3 nucleotides are TGTGCCAGCAGCTTAATCGGGCCCACCGGGGAGCTGTTTTTT. Translation: CASSLIGPTGELFF. The full variable domain, rest sourced from reference TRBV7-3 and TRBJ2-2, is GAGVSQTPSNKVTEKGKYVELRCDPISGHTALYWYRQSLGQGPEFLIYFQGTGAADDSGLPNDRFFAVRPEGSVSTLKIQRTERGDSAVYLCASSLIGPTGELFFGEGSRLTVL.

J is TRBJ2-2 and V is TRBV12-3 or TRBV12-4; the D is unclear. The CDR3 extends over 12 amino acids. V was trimmed by 3 bases and J by 6 bases, leaving 5 bases between them. The CDR3 is CASSFVPGELFF. Written as DNA, the CDR3 is TGTGCCAGCAGTTTTGTGCCCGGGGAGCTGTTTTTT.

The rearrangement links TRBV10-3 to TRBJ2-7; TRBD2 agrees at 10 bases. Germline V lookup: CDR1 ENHRY, CDR2 SYGVKD. Germline trimming cut 5 bases from V and 6 bases from J; bases unmatched to any gene: 4. The CDR3 sequence is 13 residues long. CDR3 nucleotide sequence: TGTGCCATCAGTCTCCGGACTAGCGGCGAGCAGTACTTC. Its translation is CAISLRTSGEQYF.

This sequence joins TRBV5-1 and TRBJ1-1; D ambiguous. V shed 4 bases and J shed 4 bases, with 20 bases lying between them. The CDR3 is 16 residues long. Germline-derived CDR1 and CDR2 are SGHRS and YFSETQ. In nucleotides, the CDR3 is TGCGCCAGCAGCCTGACCGTGAAGGGCGTGGGCACTGAAGCTTTCTTT. It yields the protein CASSLTVKGVGTEAFF. The full variable domain, in which reference TRBV5-1 and TRBJ1-1 provide the parts outside the CDR3, is KAGVTQTPRYLIKTRGQQVTLSCSPISGHRSVSWYQQTPGQGLQFLFEYFSETQRNKGNFPGRFSGRQFSNSRSEMNVSTLELGDSALYLCASSLTVKGVGTEAFFGQGTRLTVV.

DNA for the CDR3: TGTGCCAGCCTAGACAGCTACAATGAGCAGTTCTTC. It is translated as CASLDSYNEQFF. The rearrangement links TRBV2 to TRBJ2-1; D possibly corresponds to TRBD1 (5 bases). The CDR3 has 12 residues. Per germline, CDR1 SNHLY and CDR2 FYNNEI. V shed 8 bases and J shed 3 bases, with 8 bases lying between them.

The chain is built from TRBV12-3 or TRBV12-4 and TRBJ2-5; 8 bases line up with TRBD1. With V trimmed by 5 bases and J by 4 bases, 9 bases remained unmatched. The CDR3 sequence is 15 residues long. The CDR3 loop reads CASSPLDRGIETQYF. As DNA, the CDR3 is TGTGCCAGCAGTCCCCTAGACAGGGGAATAGAGACCCAGTACTTC.

Note on this clonotype: At one end the junction does not follow the germline gene, possibly because of a read error. The J gene is TRBJ2-7, the V gene TRBV15, with D hard to call. The CDR3 totals 12 residues. Germline CDR1 reads LNHNV; CDR2 reads YYDKDF (reference sequence). CDR3: CVTSTIYGVQYF. The CDR3 nucleotides are TGTGTCACCAGCACGATTTATGGCGTGCAGTACTTC.

The chain couples TRBV2 to TRBJ1-1; TRBD1 matches 8 bases. The CDR3 extends over 12 amino acids. Germline lookup yields CDR1 SNHLY and CDR2 FYNNEI. V lost 5 bases to trimming and J lost 6 bases; unmatched junction nucleotides: 2. In DNA form, the CDR3 reads TGTGCCAGCAGTATGGACAGGGCTGAAGCTTTCTTT. Protein product: CASSMDRAEAFF. Complete variable domain (other parts from reference TRBV2 and TRBJ1-1): EPEVTQTPSHQVTQMGQEVILRCVPISNHLYFYWYRQILGQKVEFLVSFYNNEISEKSEIFDDQFSVERPDGSNFTLKIRSTKLEDSAMYFCASSMDRAEAFFGQGTRLTVV.

The rearrangement joins TRBV7-9 to TRBJ1-4; TRBD1 aligns across 8 bases. Germline CDR1 and CDR2: SEHNR and FQNEAQ (reference sequence). With V trimmed by 6 bases and J by 6 bases, 3 bases remained unmatched. This CDR3 spans 13 amino acids. The CDR3 spells CASREQGDEKLFF. CDR3 DNA: TGTGCCAGCAGGGAACAGGGGGATGAAAAACTGTTTTTT.

The chain is built from TRBV6-5 and TRBJ1-1, with D perhaps TRBD1 (5 bases). Trimming cost V 11 bases and J 3 bases, with 19 bases left between them. The CDR3 is made up of 14 amino acids. CDR1 and CDR2 (germline): MNHEY, SVGAGI. The CDR3: CAGITGGGDTEAFF. The CDR3 nucleotides are TGTGCCGGCATTACCGGCGGGGGAGACACTGAAGCTTTCTTT.

This clonotype has a handful of counts. The chain is built from TRBV6-1 and TRBJ1-5, with 7 positions matching TRBD1. Germline V gene data show CDR1 as MNHNS and CDR2 as SASEGT. Losses at the gene ends were 6 bases for V and 3 bases for J; bases not matched to a gene: 2. CDR3 size: 13 residues. This CDR3 is CASRGQYNQPQHF. For the CDR3, the DNA is TGTGCCAGCAGGGGACAGTACAATCAGCCCCAGCATTTT.

J is TRBJ2-6 and V is TRBV7-2; TRBD1 agrees at 8 bases. The CDR3 has 17 amino acids. From germline, CDR1 is SGHTA and CDR2 FQGNSA. The junction had 7 bases not matched to a gene; V was cut back by 6 bases and J by 0 bases. CDR3 sequence (DNA): TGTGCCAGCAGTCCCCACACAGGGGGCTCTGGGGCCAACGTCCTGACTTTC. Protein sequence: CASSPHTGGSGANVLTF.

As concerns this clonotype: A much larger clone lies one base from this, so it may be a read error. The chain recombines TRBV7-3 with TRBJ1-2; a possible D gene is TRBD1 (6 bases). CDR1 and CDR2 from the germline V gene are SGHTA and FQGTGA. The CDR3 loop spans 15 amino acids. CDR3 amino acids: CASSSTGGLDYGHTF. CDR3 DNA sequence: TGTGCCAGCAGCTCCACGGGGGGCCTGGACTATGGCCACACCTTC. Drawing the rest from reference TRBV7-3 and TRBJ1-2, the complete variable domain is GAGVSQTPSNKVTEKGKYVELRCDPISGHTALYWYRQSLGQGPEFLIYFQGTGAADDSGLPNDRFFAVRPEGSVSTLKIQRTERGDSAVYLCASSSTGGLDYGHTFGSGTRLTVV.

This clonotype came up many times. This rearrangement joins TRBV19 to TRBJ1-5; tentative D call: TRBD1 (6 bases). Trimming took 4 bases from V and 7 from J, leaving 14 bases between them. Germline CDR1 LNHDA, CDR2 SQIVND (reference sequence). The CDR3 totals 14 residues. The CDR3 DNA sequence: TGTGCCAGTAGTACCCGAGGGGGGACCCAGCCCCAGCATTTT. This gives the protein CASSTRGGTQPQHF.